What follows are 32 T cell receptor beta chains derived from one specimen sequenced in a study of cytomegalovirus exposure and HLA in healthy donors. The PCR contained 60 Vbeta and 13 Jbeta primers. Libraries were prepared by immunoSEQ multiplex PCR; TCRdb keeps only in-frame clonotypes and omits some of them. Of about 120,000 clones listed, roughly 65% are singletons. The sequenced sample was PBMCs. All receptors come from a man between 35 and 55 years old in good health and CMV-seropositive.

The V and J genes are TRBV19 and TRBJ1-4, with TRBD1 identical over 10 bases. CDR1 is LNHDA and CDR2 is SQIVND in the germline V gene (reference sequence). V lost 5 bases to trimming and J lost 7 bases; unmatched junction nucleotides: 7. The CDR3 extends over 15 amino acids. CDR3 nucleotides: TGTGCCAGTAGTGTGACCGGGACAGGGGTTGAAAAACTGTTTTTT. Its translation: CASSVTGTGVEKLFF. Supplemented by reference TRBV19 and TRBJ1-4, the full variable domain reads DGGITQSPKYLFRKEGQNVTLSCEQNLNHDAMYWYRQDPGQGLRLIYYSQIVNDFQKGDIAEGYSVSREKKESFPLTVTSAQKNPTAFYLCASSVTGTGVEKLFFGSGTQLSVL.

This clone was counted once. The chain couples TRBV7-9 to TRBJ2-7; D is perhaps TRBD2 (7 bases). Germline V gives CDR1 SEHNR, CDR2 FQNEAQ (reference sequence). Trimming removed 1 base at V and 1 base at J, with 14 bases between. The CDR3 spans 16 residues. CDR3 residues: CASSLGGGGPSYEQYF. Here the CDR3 DNA reads TGTGCCAGCAGCTTAGGGGGCGGGGGCCCTTCCTACGAGCAGTACTTC.

The V gene is TRBV5-4, the J gene TRBJ2-1; TRBD2 matches 15 bases. CDR1 and CDR2 (germline): SGHNT, YYREEE (reference sequence). V was pared by 3 bases and J by 0 bases, with 10 bases of the junction left unmatched. This CDR3 has 20 residues. The CDR3 DNA reads TGTGCCAGCAGCTCCCCGGGACTAGCGGGGGGATTCGCCTCCTACAATGAGCAGTTCTTC. Protein sequence: CASSSPGLAGGFASYNEQFF. Combining the CDR3 with reference TRBV5-4 and TRBJ2-1 gives the whole variable domain ETGVTQSPTHLIKTRGQQVTLRCSSQSGHNTVSWYQQALGQGPQFIFQYYREEENGRGNFPPRFSGLQFPNYSSELNVNALELDDSALYLCASSSPGLAGGFASYNEQFFGPGTRLTVL.

A few counts support this clone. V usage is TRBV29-1 and J usage is TRBJ1-1, with D possibly being TRBD1 (5 bases). The ends were cut back, 4 bases at V and 2 bases at J, with 8 bases in the middle. CDR3 length: 12 residues. Germline V lookup: CDR1 SQVTM, CDR2 ANQGSEA. In DNA, the CDR3 is TGCAGCGTTGGTCAGGGAAACACTGAAGCTTTCTTT. This translates into CSVGQGNTEAFF. The full variable domain, with the rest looked up from reference TRBV29-1 and TRBJ1-1, is SAVISQKPSRDICQRGTSLTIQCQVDSQVTMMFWYRQQPGQSLTLIATANQGSEATYESGFVIDKFPISRPNLTFSTLTVSNMSPEDSSIYLCSVGQGNTEAFFGQGTRLTVV.

The gene calls are TRBV23-1 and TRBJ1-2, with D tentatively TRBD1 (6 bases). TRBV23-1 is annotated as an ORF whose role is uncertain. Trimming stripped 4 bases from V and 4 bases from J, with 19 bases between. The length of the CDR3 is 16 residues. CDR3 region: CASSRGRAGVGYGYTF. The CDR3 coding sequence is TGCGCCAGCAGTCGGGGGCGGGCAGGGGTAGGCTATGGCTACACCTTC.

The chain couples TRBV2 to TRBJ1-5; perhaps TRBD1 as D (5 bases). V lost 3 bases, J lost 0 bases, and 9 bases lay in between. The CDR3 has 15 residues. Germline V gene lookup returns CDR1 SNHLY and CDR2 FYNNEI. CDR3 region: CASSEWGYSNQPQHF. CDR3 DNA sequence: TGTGCCAGCAGTGAGTGGGGCTATAGCAATCAGCCCCAGCATTTT.

The V call is TRBV5-1, the J call TRBJ2-2; no definite D call. In germline, CDR1 is SGHRS, CDR2 YFSETQ. With 7 bases removed from V and 0 bases from J, the gap between germline ends came to 13 bases. The length of the CDR3 is 15 residues. The CDR3 sequence is CASSTRSSNTGELFF. DNA for the CDR3: TGCGCCAGCTCAACCCGGAGCTCGAACACCGGGGAGCTGTTTTTT.

The rearrangement links TRBV6-5 to TRBJ2-3; the match to TRBD2 covers 10 bases. Germline-derived CDR1 and CDR2 are MNHEY and SVGAGI. V dropped 8 bases and J dropped 8; count of bases not matched to a gene: 13. CDR3 length: 15 residues. CDR3 in amino acids: CASSFGLAGDGTQYF. For the CDR3, the DNA is TGTGCCAGCTCTTTTGGGCTAGCGGGAGATGGTACGCAGTATTTT.

The V and J genes are TRBV9 and TRBJ2-2; the match to TRBD2 covers 9 bases. The J segment lost 7 bases and the V segment lost 0 bases, leaving 4 bases of the junction unmatched. CDR1 is SGDLS, CDR2 YYNGEE, per germline. The CDR3 consists of 15 residues. The chain's CDR3 is CASSVGLAGSGELFF. The CDR3, as DNA: TGTGCCAGCAGCGTAGGGCTAGCGGGAAGCGGGGAGCTGTTTTTT.

The chain recombines TRBV10-1 with TRBJ1-3, with D possibly matching TRBD1 (5 bases). V lost 2 bases to trimming and J lost 2 bases, with 10 bases between them. This CDR3 region has 15 residues. Germline lookup yields CDR1 WNHNN and CDR2 SYGVQD (reference sequence). The CDR3 DNA reads TGCGCCAGCAGTGAGCCGAGACAGACTGGAAACACCATATATTTT. Translated: CASSEPRQTGNTIYF.

The genes are TRBV27 and TRBJ1-2, with 7 bases lining up with TRBD1. Trimming removed 5 bases from V and 4 bases from J; junction bases left unmatched: 7. Germline CDR1 is MNHEY and CDR2 is SMNVEV (reference sequence). The CDR3 runs to 14 residues. The CDR3 DNA follows: TGTGCCAGCAGTATCAAACAGGGGAGCTATGGCTACACCTTC. This codes for CASSIKQGSYGYTF.

The rearrangement links TRBV5-1 to TRBJ2-7; 8 nucleotides align to TRBD1. CDR3 length: 14 amino acids. Per the germline V gene, CDR1 is SGHRS and CDR2 is YFSETQ. The junction had 7 bases not matched to a gene; V was cut back by 5 bases and J by 3 bases. CDR3: CASSWAGGIYEQYF. In DNA, the CDR3 is TGCGCCAGCAGTTGGGCAGGGGGCATCTACGAGCAGTACTTC. Filled out from reference TRBV5-1 and TRBJ2-7, the complete variable domain reads KAGVTQTPRYLIKTRGQQVTLSCSPISGHRSVSWYQQTPGQGLQFLFEYFSETQRNKGNFPGRFSGRQFSNSRSEMNVSTLELGDSALYLCASSWAGGIYEQYFGPGTRLTVT.

This clone was detected a few times. The chain employs TRBV30 and TRBJ2-1, with D possibly being TRBD2 (5 bases). The CDR3 has 13 residues. Trimming pared 0 bases from V and 10 bases from J, leaving 13 bases between. Germline V CDR1 and CDR2: GTSNPN, SVGIG (reference sequence). CDR3 bases: TGTGCCTGGAGTGTACATCGGCGGGTGGAGCAGTTCTTC. This translates into CAWSVHRRVEQFF.

This chain links TRBV7-6 with TRBJ2-7; the D gene is possibly TRBD1 (6 bases). The CDR3 is 13 amino acids. Trimming cost V 5 bases and J 6 bases, with 14 bases left between them. Germline-derived CDR1 and CDR2 are SGHVS and FNYEAQ. CDR3 protein: CASSQREGVEQYF. Written as DNA, the CDR3 is TGTGCCAGCAGCCAACGTGAGGGGGTCGAGCAGTACTTC. Looking up the rest from reference TRBV7-6 and TRBJ2-7 gives the full variable domain: GAGVSQSPRYKVTKRGQDVALRCDPISGHVSLYWYRQALGQGPEFLTYFNYEAQQDKSGLPNDRFSAERPEGSISTLTIQRTEQRDSAMYRCASSQREGVEQYFGPGTRLTVT.

The V gene is TRBV5-4, the J gene TRBJ2-7, with 9 bases identical to TRBD1. V shed 4 bases and J 5 bases; nucleotides not matched to a gene: 13. The CDR3 extends over 16 amino acids. Germline assignment: CDR1 SGHNT and CDR2 YYREEE (reference sequence). The CDR3: CASSKPAGQGNHEQYF. CDR3 sequence (DNA): TGTGCCAGCAGCAAACCAGCGGGACAGGGAAATCACGAGCAGTACTTC.

This clone has a handful of counts. The chain employs TRBV19 and TRBJ1-5; D is perhaps TRBD1 (5 bases). The CDR3 runs 16 residues. Per the germline V gene, CDR1 is LNHDA and CDR2 is SQIVND (reference sequence). V was clipped by 0 bases and J by 9 bases, with 18 bases between them. In DNA form, the CDR3 reads TGTGCCAGTAGTATAGATCCGTGGGCTCCGGGGGGGCCCCAGCATTTT. Residues: CASSIDPWAPGGPQHF.

This clone has more than one count but fewer than ten. V is TRBV2 and J is TRBJ1-3; D is unclear. The CDR3 loop spans 14 amino acids. Deletions cut 7 bases from V and 4 bases from J, with 14 bases between. Germline V CDR1 and CDR2: SNHLY, FYNNEI. CDR3 bases: TGTGCCAGCATCGAGGGAGGGCTCGGAAACACCATATATTTT. Amino acid sequence: CASIEGGLGNTIYF.

This chain connects TRBV5-4 to TRBJ2-1; D remains ambiguous. CDR1 is SGHNT, CDR2 YYREEE, per germline (reference sequence). The CDR3 is made up of 12 amino acids. Trimming removed 2 bases from V and 7 bases from J, with 7 bases in between. This CDR3 is CASSFGYNEQFF. The CDR3 DNA reads TGTGCCAGCAGCTTCGGGTATAATGAGCAGTTCTTC.

CDR3 amino acids: CASSPYQVTEAFF. CDR3 DNA sequence: TGCGCCAGCAGCCCGTATCAGGTCACTGAAGCTTTCTTT. This chain connects TRBV4-1 to TRBJ1-1; D remains ambiguous. Germline V CDR1 and CDR2: MGHRA, YSYEKL. V lost 4 bases to trimming and J lost 4 bases, with 10 bases between them. The CDR3 length is 13 residues.

This clone appeared once. V usage is TRBV25-1 and J usage is TRBJ1-2; 12 nucleotides align to TRBD1. CDR1 MGHDK and CDR2 SYGVNS come from the germline V gene. The length of the CDR3 is 18 residues. Trimming at V came to 2 bases and at J to 3 bases, leaving 10 bases not matched to a gene. The CDR3 DNA sequence: TGTGCCAGCAGTGAACCCAGGGGGGGGACAGGGGGCCACTATGGCTACACCTTC. Translating gives CASSEPRGGTGGHYGYTF.

The V call is TRBV7-2, the J call TRBJ2-7; 9 bases are a match to TRBD1. The CDR3 contains 13 residues. Trimming removed 3 bases from V and 5 bases from J; junction bases left unmatched: 2. Germline V gives CDR1 SGHTA, CDR2 FQGNSA. The CDR3 region has the DNA TGTGCCAGCAGCTTTAGGACAGGGGACGAGCAGTACTTC. As protein: CASSFRTGDEQYF.

This clone was picked up a small number of times. J is TRBJ2-7 and V is TRBV28; a possible D gene is TRBD1 (6 bases). V was cut by 6 bases and J by 0 bases, with 12 bases left in between. Germline V gene sequence: CDR1 MDHEN, CDR2 SYDVKM. This CDR3 contains 14 residues. In DNA form, the CDR3 reads TGTGCCAGCAGCCCCTCGGACAGCTCCTACGAGCAGTACTTC. Its protein product is CASSPSDSSYEQYF.

The genes are TRBV9 and TRBJ1-2, with D possibly TRBD1 on 5 matching bases. Germline V CDR1 and CDR2: SGDLS, YYNGEE. This CDR3 has 15 amino acids. Trimming removed 0 bases from V and 5 bases from J, with 14 bases in between. The CDR3 DNA follows: TGTGCCAGCAGCGTAGGACAGACAAATCCTTATGGCTACACCTTC. Amino acids: CASSVGQTNPYGYTF.

The rearrangement links TRBV5-1 to TRBJ2-3, with 8 bases lining up with TRBD2. J was trimmed by 1 base and V by 3 bases; bases with no gene match: 4. CDR3 length: 15 residues. Germline CDR1 is SGHRS and CDR2 is YFSETQ. The CDR3 DNA sequence: TGCGCCAGCAGCTCGGGACTAGGGGGCACAGATACGCAGTATTTT. As protein: CASSSGLGGTDTQYF.

The rearrangement joins TRBV7-3 to TRBJ2-1; D is possibly TRBD1 (5 bases). V gave up 2 bases and J gave up 5 bases, with 7 bases separating them. This CDR3 contains 13 residues. CDR1 and CDR2 (germline): SGHTA, FQGTGA. This CDR3 reads CASSLGANNEQFF. As DNA, the CDR3 is TGTGCCAGCAGCTTAGGGGCGAACAATGAGCAGTTCTTC. Variable domain in full (rest from reference TRBV7-3 and TRBJ2-1): GAGVSQTPSNKVTEKGKYVELRCDPISGHTALYWYRQSLGQGPEFLIYFQGTGAADDSGLPNDRFFAVRPEGSVSTLKIQRTERGDSAVYLCASSLGANNEQFFGPGTRLTVL.

The gene calls are TRBV5-1 and TRBJ2-5; D remains ambiguous. Germline CDR1 SGHRS, CDR2 YFSETQ. V was pared by 4 bases and J by 3 bases, with 10 bases between. The CDR3 loop spans 13 amino acids. The CDR3 sequence is CASSHAHEETQYF. DNA of the CDR3: TGCGCCAGCAGCCACGCGCATGAAGAGACCCAGTACTTC.

This clone is a singleton in its sample. J is TRBJ1-1 and V is TRBV15; no clear D. This CDR3 has 15 residues. V lost 3 bases and J 1 base, leaving 12 bases between the germline ends. Looked up from germline, CDR1 is LNHNV and CDR2 is YYDKDF (reference sequence). The CDR3 region has the DNA TGTGCCACCAGCAGTGGAGGGCTGAGGAACACTGAAGCTTTCTTT. Amino acid sequence: CATSSGGLRNTEAFF.

This chain connects TRBV7-3 to TRBJ2-3; D uncertain. V lost 5 bases, J lost 7 bases, and 22 bases lay in between. The germline V gene encodes CDR1 SGHTA and CDR2 FQGTGA. The CDR3 contains 16 residues. The CDR3 DNA follows: TGTGCCAGCAGCCCCTCCAACCCCCTTGTACTAAATACGCAGTATTTT. Its protein is CASSPSNPLVLNTQYF.

This clone occurred once. V is TRBV6-1 and J is TRBJ1-6, with unresolved D. The ends were cut back, 0 bases at V and 10 bases at J, with 13 bases in the middle. Looked up from germline, CDR1 is MNHNS and CDR2 is SASEGT. This CDR3 is 15 amino acids long. The CDR3 protein is CASSEAGSGESPLHF. DNA for the CDR3: TGTGCCAGCAGTGAAGCGGGCAGCGGGGAGTCACCCCTCCACTTT.

In its sample, this clone was seen a few times. The rearrangement joins TRBV27 to TRBJ2-7; 10 bases match TRBD1. Germline loops: CDR1 MNHEY, CDR2 SMNVEV (reference sequence). The CDR3 contains 15 residues. J gave up 2 bases and V 1 base, and 2 bases lay outside the gene matches. CDR3 DNA: TGTGCCAGCAGTTTATGGACAGGGGGGACCTACGAGCAGTACTTC. Residues: CASSLWTGGTYEQYF.

This chain uses TRBV28 with TRBJ1-5; D might be TRBD1 (6 bases). This CDR3 contains 14 residues. The germline V and J ends were trimmed by 1 base and 7 bases, with 11 bases remaining between them. Per the germline V gene, CDR1 is MDHEN and CDR2 is SYDVKM. The CDR3 spells CASSLFAGDQPQHF. The CDR3 region has the DNA TGTGCCAGCAGTTTATTTGCAGGGGACCAGCCCCAGCATTTT.

The chain employs TRBV10-3 and TRBJ2-3, with TRBD2 as a possible D gene (5 bases). The germline CDR1 and CDR2 sequences are ENHRY and SYGVKD. The CDR3 spans 13 residues. V lost 8 bases and J 0 bases, leaving 9 bases between the germline ends. CDR3 DNA sequence: TGTGCCATCGGAACGGGAAGCACAGATACGCAGTATTTT. Its translation is CAIGTGSTDTQYF.